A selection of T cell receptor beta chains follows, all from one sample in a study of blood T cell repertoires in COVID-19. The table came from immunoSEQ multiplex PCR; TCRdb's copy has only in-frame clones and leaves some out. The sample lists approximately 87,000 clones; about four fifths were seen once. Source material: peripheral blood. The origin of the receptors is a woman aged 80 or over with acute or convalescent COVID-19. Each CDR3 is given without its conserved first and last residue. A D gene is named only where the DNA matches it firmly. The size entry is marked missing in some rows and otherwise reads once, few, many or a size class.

ASSPGQSYGYT,.,TRBV9,11,.
ASSLAGAGTEAF,.,TRBV5-4,12,.
ASSSPAGGAEGYT,.,TRBV7-2,13,.
ASKGPRTGGGNTIY,TRBD1,TRBV27,14,.
ASSLAQRGTNNEQF,TRBD2,TRBV11-3,14,.
ASTGIKDNSPLH,.,TRBV10-2,12,.
ASSDSSTGELF,.,TRBV10-1,11,.
ASSSAGQQPQH,.,TRBV6-2/TRBV6-3,11,.
ASSLTATNEKLF,.,TRBV4-1,12,.
ASLRGGGVTEAF,.,TRBV11-1,12,.
ASSPGTSVIEQF,TRBD2,TRBV5-4,12,.
ASSVSGNTEAF,.,TRBV19,11,.
ATSDFTAQGHEQY,.,TRBV24-1,13,.
ASSSPGQTYEQY,.,TRBV6-5,12,.
ASSYPGQGAYEQY,TRBD1,TRBV6-5,13,.
ASSYLSYGYT,.,TRBV28,10,few
ASSFLAFNEQF,.,TRBV7-8,11,.
ASSNRQGASEKLF,TRBD1,TRBV6-1,13,.
ASSLGTVINEQF,TRBD1,TRBV6-2/TRBV6-3,12,.
ASSSPRRGGTSYEQY,TRBD2,TRBV28,15,.
ASSHRTGTRTSGNTIY,TRBD1,TRBV14,16,.
ASSENGGQGMDGYT,TRBD1,TRBV5-1,14,.
ASSQYGYT,.,TRBV28,8,few